Included here is one T cell receptor (beta chain) sequence, with context. Its target is unknown. Over chemoradiotherapy, repertoires were sampled more than once. Germline V CDR1 and CDR2: MNHNS, SASEGT. The ends were cut back, 11 bases at V and 9 bases at J, with 14 bases in the middle. The CDR3 sequence is 11 residues long. This sample was included in a study of chemoradiotherapy in HPV16-positive cancers. Study in general: Candidate HPV-specific clones and shared TCR motifs came from a couple of HPV16-positive patients. Study findings and constraints: Better recurrence-free survival went with HPV-responsive T-cell expansion in HPV16-positive patients.

Assay used: immunoSEQ multiplex PCR; TCRdb lists only in-frame clones, some missing. The repertoire includes more than 1,500 clones, almost 90% of them detected once, and around 10% sits in the top ten. This sequence was found in a human donor with HPV-associated anogenital cancer. This rearrangement joins TRBV6-1 to TRBJ2-1; D might be TRBD1 (6 bases). The specimen was tumor tissue, collected from a patient who underwent chemoradiotherapy. The CDR3, as DNA: TGTGCCGCCTTGGGACACGTTGAGCAGTTCTTC. Translated, it gives CAALGHVEQFF.